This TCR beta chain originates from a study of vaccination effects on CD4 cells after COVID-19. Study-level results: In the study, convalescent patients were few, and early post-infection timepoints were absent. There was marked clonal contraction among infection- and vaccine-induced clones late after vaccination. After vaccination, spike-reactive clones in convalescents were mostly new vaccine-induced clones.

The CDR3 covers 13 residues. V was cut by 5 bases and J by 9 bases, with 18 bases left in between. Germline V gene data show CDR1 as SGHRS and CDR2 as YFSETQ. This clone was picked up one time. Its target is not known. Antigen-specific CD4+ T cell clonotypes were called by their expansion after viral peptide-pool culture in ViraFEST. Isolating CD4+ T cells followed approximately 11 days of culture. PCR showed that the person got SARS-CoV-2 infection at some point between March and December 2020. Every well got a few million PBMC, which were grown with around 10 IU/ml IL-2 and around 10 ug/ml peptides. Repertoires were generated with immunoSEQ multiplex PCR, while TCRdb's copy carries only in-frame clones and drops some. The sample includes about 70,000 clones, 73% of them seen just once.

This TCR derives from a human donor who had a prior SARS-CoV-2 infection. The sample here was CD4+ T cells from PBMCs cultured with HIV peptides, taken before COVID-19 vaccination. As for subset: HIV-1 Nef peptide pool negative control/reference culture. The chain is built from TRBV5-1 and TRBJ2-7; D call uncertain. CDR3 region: CASRYEVTGVQYF. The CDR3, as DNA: TGCGCCAGCAGGTACGAGGTTACTGGCGTGCAGTACTTC.